These 4 T cell receptor beta chains were all obtained from the same sample, sequenced in a study of cytomegalovirus exposure and HLA in healthy donors. PCR employed 60 Vbeta and 13 Jbeta primers. Sequenced by immunoSEQ multiplex PCR; TCRdb stores in-frame clones only, minus some. The table records about 78,000 clones, over 55% of them present only once. Sequences were obtained from PBMCs. The receptors were gathered from a man in his thirties or forties in good health and CMV-seropositive.

As DNA, the CDR3 is TGTGCCAGCAGCTCCCACATGACAGAGAGCTCCTACGAGCAGTACTTC. This sequence encodes CASSSHMTESSYEQYF. The chain links TRBV11-3 to TRBJ2-7; TRBD1 is a possible D gene (5 bases). Trimming cost V 4 bases and J 0 bases, with 16 bases left between them. The CDR3 is 16 amino acids. CDR1 is SGHNT, CDR2 YENEEA, per germline.

V gene TRBV7-2 combines with J gene TRBJ2-5, with D uncertain. The CDR3 length is 14 residues. CDR1 and CDR2 (germline): SGHTA, FQGNSA. V lost 7 bases and J 0 bases, leaving 12 bases between the germline ends. This CDR3 is CASTITLDQETQYF. For the CDR3, the DNA is TGTGCCAGCACCATAACATTGGACCAAGAGACCCAGTACTTC.

This chain joins TRBV5-1 and TRBJ2-5, with a weak D call TRBD2 (5 bases). The J call may not be correct, given that the DNA end is closer to TRBJ2-7. The germline gives CDR1 SGHRS, CDR2 YFSETQ. This CDR3 has 15 residues. CDR3 loop: CASSLSGPDYNEQYF. In DNA, the CDR3 is TGCGCCAGCAGCTTGTCAGGCCCCGACTATAACGAGCAGTACTTC.

This clone has only a few counts. The J gene is TRBJ2-1, the V gene TRBV4-3, with a tentative D call TRBD2 (5 bases). Germline loops: CDR1 LGHNA, CDR2 YSLEER. V was cut by 1 base and J by 9 bases, with 19 bases left in between. The CDR3 consists of 16 residues. CDR3 nucleotides: TGCGCCAGCAGCCAAGCCGCACTAGGACTTATGGGTGAGCAGTTCTTC. It is translated as CASSQAALGLMGEQFF.